This is a list of T cell receptor beta chains from one sample in a study of blood T cell repertoires in COVID-19. Data came from immunoSEQ multiplex PCR; TCRdb stores just in-frame clones and leaves some out. The table includes 250,000 to 350,000 clones, around four fifths detected once. The material sequenced was peripheral blood. The receptors shown here come from a woman aged 50 to 60 with active or convalescent COVID-19. Both conserved end residues are part of each CDR3. Fields, in order: clone size, D gene, V gene, J gene, CDR3 protein, CDR3 DNA. D genes are given only for firm matches. Some rows mark clone size as missing; the rest say once, few, many or name a class of expanded clone.

>.|.|TRBV29-1|TRBJ1-2
CSVSQGTGANYGYTF
TGCAGCGTTTCGCAGGGTACGGGGGCTAACTATGGCTACACCTTC
>.|TRBD2|TRBV28|TRBJ2-7
CASTTFRWGLADPGFYEQYF
TGTGCCAGCACTACTTTCCGGTGGGGACTAGCGGACCCAGGGTTCTACGAGCAGTACTTC
>.|.|TRBV30|TRBJ1-1
CAWSDSGWSEAFF
TGTGCCTGGAGTGATAGCGGTTGGTCTGAAGCTTTCTTT
>.|TRBD2|TRBV6-2/TRBV6-3|TRBJ2-1
CASSYELAGDYNEQFF
TGTGCCAGCAGTTACGAACTAGCGGGCGACTACAATGAGCAGTTCTTC
>.|.|TRBV5-5|TRBJ1-1
CASTQRGGTTEAFF
TGTGCCAGCACCCAGAGGGGGGGGACCACTGAAGCTTTCTTT
>.|TRBD2|TRBV28|TRBJ2-7
CASGFGGRGGEQYF
TGTGCCAGCGGTTTTGGCGGGAGGGGTGGCGAGCAGTACTTC
>.|.|TRBV7-9|TRBJ1-2
CASSFRAGFGGYTF
TGTGCCAGCAGCTTCCGGGCAGGGTTTGGGGGCTACACCTTC
>.|.|TRBV29-1|TRBJ2-1
CSAQGTHPLASEQFF
TGCAGCGCACAAGGAACCCACCCACTAGCATCTGAGCAGTTCTTC
>.|.|TRBV2|TRBJ2-7
CAITRSGVAVQYF
TGTGCCATAACCAGGTCGGGAGTGGCTGTGCAGTACTTC
>.|.|TRBV6-5|TRBJ1-1
CASSTDMNTEAFF
TGTGCCAGCAGTACCGACATGAACACTGAAGCTTTCTTT
>.|.|TRBV7-2|TRBJ2-3
CASSSPPAVRGTDTQYF
TGTGCCAGCAGCTCCCCCCCAGCGGTGAGGGGCACAGATACGCAGTATTTT
>once|.|TRBV5-1|TRBJ2-3
CASTVEPGPTDTQYF
TGCGCCAGCACGGTTGAGCCAGGGCCCACAGATACGCAGTATTTT
>.|TRBD1|TRBV7-8|TRBJ1-1
CASSTGTGGRLEAFF
TGTGCCAGCAGCACCGGGACAGGGGGCCGCCTGGAAGCTTTCTTT
>.|.|TRBV2|TRBJ2-7
CASSSGLVYRDEQYF
TGTGCCAGCAGCTCCGGACTTGTCTATCGGGACGAGCAGTACTTC
>.|.|TRBV10-3|TRBJ2-7
CAISEYTGSYEQYF
TGTGCCATCAGTGAGTACACAGGGTCCTACGAGCAGTACTTC
>once|TRBD1|TRBV4-2|TRBJ2-7
CASSQAGTGSAEQYF
TGTGCCAGCAGCCAAGCGGGGACAGGGTCCGCCGAGCAGTACTTC
>.|TRBD1|TRBV27|TRBJ2-7
CASSSRQGTYEQYF
TGTGCCAGCAGCTCAAGACAGGGTACCTACGAGCAGTACTTC
>.|.|TRBV3-1/TRBV3-2|TRBJ2-1
CASSQVWWEGGEQFF
TGTGCCAGCAGCCAAGTTTGGTGGGAGGGGGGCGAGCAGTTCTTC
>.|TRBD1|TRBV15|TRBJ1-3
CATEQGLSGNTIYF
TGTGCCACCGAACAGGGGCTCTCTGGAAACACCATATATTTT
>few|TRBD1|TRBV7-9|TRBJ1-5
CASSLGPGQGNQPQHF
TGTGCCAGCAGCTTAGGACCGGGACAGGGTAATCAGCCCCAGCATTTT
>.|TRBD1|TRBV15|TRBJ1-4
CATSPGTAATNEKLFF
TGTGCCACCAGCCCTGGGACAGCTGCAACTAATGAAAAACTGTTTTTT
>few|.|TRBV11-2|TRBJ1-1
CASSTRTQAFF
TGTGCCAGCAGCACCCGGACACAGGCTTTCTTT
>.|.|TRBV28|TRBJ1-4
CASTMSGGEKLFF
TGTGCCAGCACCATGTCGGGAGGAGAAAAACTGTTTTTT
>.|.|TRBV23-1|TRBJ2-1
CASSHRGSYNEQFF
TGCGCCAGCAGCCATAGGGGGTCCTACAATGAGCAGTTCTTC
>.|.|TRBV30|TRBJ2-1
CAWMGFNEQFF
TGTGCCTGGATGGGCTTCAATGAGCAGTTCTTC
>.|.|TRBV7-8|TRBJ1-5
CASSTTSTPQPQHF
TGTGCCAGCAGCACTACCTCTACACCCCAGCCCCAGCATTTT
>.|.|TRBV7-5|TRBJ2-1
CVRSPSGTSGPHRAFNEQFF
TGTGTCAGAAGCCCCTCCGGGACTAGCGGGCCGCATAGGGCTTTCAATGAGCAGTTCTTC
>.|TRBD2|TRBV6-2/TRBV6-3|TRBJ2-3
CASSYLTTSGAADTQYF
TGTGCCAGCAGTTACCTTACGACTAGCGGGGCCGCAGATACGCAGTATTTT
>.|TRBD2|TRBV7-9|TRBJ2-1
CASSLAASGRGEQFF
TGTGCCAGCAGCTTAGCAGCTAGCGGGAGGGGCGAGCAGTTCTTC
>.|TRBD2|TRBV6-2/TRBV6-3|TRBJ2-7
CASSQRLSGTRVEQYF
TGTGCCAGCAGTCAGAGACTTAGCGGGACCCGAGTCGAGCAGTACTTC
>.|TRBD2|TRBV19|TRBJ2-1
CASSKWTSGSDEQFF
TGTGCCAGTAGTAAGTGGACTAGCGGGAGCGATGAGCAGTTCTTC
>.|TRBD1|TRBV29-1|TRBJ1-2
CSVPPTGQLTSYGYTF
TGCAGCGTCCCCCCTACGGGACAGCTTACTAGCTATGGCTACACCTTC
>once|.|TRBV7-2|TRBJ1-5
CASSLSNPGPPEPQHF
TGTGCCAGCAGCTTATCGAATCCAGGGCCACCTGAGCCCCAGCATTTT
>.|.|TRBV27|TRBJ1-6
CASSLSYRNSPLHF
TGTGCCAGCAGTTTAAGTTACCGGAATTCACCCCTCCACTTT
>.|TRBD2|TRBV2|TRBJ2-7
CASSETGGRNYEQYF
TGTGCCAGCAGTGAAACGGGCGGGAGAAATTACGAGCAGTACTTC
>many|TRBD1|TRBV11-1|TRBJ1-1
CASSSDREEAFF
TGTGCCAGCAGCTCTGACAGGGAGGAAGCTTTCTTT
>.|.|TRBV6-2/TRBV6-3|TRBJ2-1
CASSYPGWAYNEQFF
TGTGCCAGCAGTTACCCGGGGTGGGCCTACAATGAGCAGTTCTTC
>once|.|TRBV7-9|TRBJ2-3
CASSLWGGNFNTQYF
TGTGCCAGCAGCTTATGGGGCGGGAATTTCAATACGCAGTATTTT
>.|.|TRBV19|TRBJ2-3
CASSIMGQVADTQYF
TGTGCCAGTAGTATTATGGGTCAGGTAGCAGATACGCAGTATTTT
>.|TRBD2|TRBV19|TRBJ2-1
CASEAGRSHNEQFF
TGTGCCAGTGAAGCGGGAAGGTCCCACAATGAGCAGTTCTTC
>.|TRBD2|TRBV3-1/TRBV3-2|TRBJ2-7
CASSRGTSGRSLYEQYF
TGTGCCAGCAGCCGAGGGACTAGCGGGAGGTCACTCTACGAGCAGTACTTC
>once|TRBD1|TRBV7-9|TRBJ2-7
CASSRQQGAYEQYF
TGTGCCAGCAGCCGACAACAGGGGGCCTACGAGCAGTACTTC
>.|TRBD2|TRBV4-1|TRBJ2-7
CASSQEAHSSGRTRYEQYF
TGCGCCAGCAGCCAAGAAGCACACTCTAGCGGGAGGACCAGATACGAGCAGTACTTC
>.|.|TRBV2|TRBJ2-7
CASSGVLQGPPVYEQYF
TGTGCCAGCAGTGGGGTTTTACAGGGTCCTCCGGTCTACGAGCAGTACTTC
>.|.|TRBV5-1|TRBJ2-3
CASSLFTDTQYF
TGCGCCAGCAGCCTCTTCACAGATACGCAGTATTTT
>.|TRBD1|TRBV2|TRBJ2-5
CASTWGQLETQYF
TGTGCCAGCACCTGGGGACAGCTGGAGACCCAGTACTTC
>.|.|TRBV5-1|TRBJ1-2
CASSLDRGAVGYTF
TGCGCCAGCAGCTTGGATCGGGGGGCGGTCGGCTACACCTTC
>once|.|TRBV24-1|TRBJ2-3
CATSLPSGGTADTQYF
TGTGCCACCAGTCTCCCGAGTGGGGGGACCGCAGATACGCAGTATTTT
>.|.|TRBV30|TRBJ2-7
CAWRVVGQEQYF
TGTGCCTGGAGAGTGGTGGGGCAAGAGCAGTACTTC
>.|.|TRBV6-1|TRBJ1-1
CASSELGVAEAFF
TGTGCCAGCAGTGAGCTAGGGGTCGCTGAAGCTTTCTTT
>.|TRBD1|TRBV29-1|TRBJ2-4
CSVNRGPKNIQYF
TGCAGCGTCAACAGGGGACCCAAAAACATTCAGTACTTC
>once|TRBD2|TRBV7-9|TRBJ2-7
CASSFSGRAVEQYF
TGTGCCAGCAGCTTTAGCGGGAGGGCCGTTGAGCAGTACTTC
>.|.|TRBV18|TRBJ1-6
CASSLEMNSPLHF
TGTGCCAGCTCACTCGAGATGAATTCACCCCTCCACTTT
>.|TRBD1|TRBV5-8|TRBJ1-2
CASSLGQGGYTF
TGTGCCAGCAGCTTGGGACAGGGGGGCTACACCTTC